The clone carrying this TCR beta chain has a count of ten or more. Its antigen is not known. These data are taken from a study of read filtering for tumor transcriptome and immune sequencing. Sampling of bone marrow took place during active disease in every patient. The germline V and J ends were trimmed by 4 bases and 0 bases, with 13 bases remaining between them. This CDR3 has 15 residues. Per germline, CDR1 DFQATT and CDR2 SNEGSKA (reference sequence). Study-wide results and limits: In IR-seq, single-read clonotypes were roughly 80% of clonotypes but around 3.2% of reads. Even smaller IR-seq throughput identified most shared clonotypes. Dropping single-read clonotypes raised IR-seq and RNA-seq shared-clonotype correlation.

Molecular barcoded adaptors covering alpha/delta and beta/gamma chains were used on roughly 400 ng RNA. TCRdb called the reads again in MiXCR, with one record for every CDR3 protein. The table shows 40,000 or so distinct CDR3 sequences, with roughly an eighth occurring only once. Material for sequencing was a population of CD138-negative cells sorted from bone marrow. This sequence joins TRBV20-1 and TRBJ2-4, with TRBD1 as a possible D gene (5 bases). The origin of this receptor is a donor aged 40 or older with multiple myeloma. The CDR3 loop reads CSATTAGLAKNIQYF. For the CDR3, the DNA is TGCAGTGCTACGACAGCCGGCCTAGCCAAAAACATTCAGTACTTC.